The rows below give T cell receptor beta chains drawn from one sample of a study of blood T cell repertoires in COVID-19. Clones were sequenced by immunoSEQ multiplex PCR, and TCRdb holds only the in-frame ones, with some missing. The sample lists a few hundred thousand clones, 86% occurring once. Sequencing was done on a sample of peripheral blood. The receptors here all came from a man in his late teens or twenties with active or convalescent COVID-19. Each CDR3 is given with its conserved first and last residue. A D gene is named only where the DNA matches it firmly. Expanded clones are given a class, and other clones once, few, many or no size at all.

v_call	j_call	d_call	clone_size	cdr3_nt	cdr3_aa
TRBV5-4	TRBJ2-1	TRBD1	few	TGTGCCAGCAGCTTGGTGACAGGGCTCAATGAGCAGTTCTTC	CASSLVTGLNEQFF
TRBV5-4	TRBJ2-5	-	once	TGTGCCAGCAGCTCCCGAACTAGACGGGAGACCCAGTACTTC	CASSSRTRRETQYF
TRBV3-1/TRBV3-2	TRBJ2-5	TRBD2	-	TGTGCCAGCAGCCATACCGGGACTACGGGGGAGACCCAGTACTTC	CASSHTGTTGETQYF
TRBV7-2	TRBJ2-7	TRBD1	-	TGTGCCAGCAGCTTTTGGACAGGGCGCCTTCAGTTCTACGAGCAGTACTTC	CASSFWTGRLQFYEQYF
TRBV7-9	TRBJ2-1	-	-	TGTGCCAGCAGCTTAGAAGGGGCTTATGAGCAGTTCTTC	CASSLEGAYEQFF
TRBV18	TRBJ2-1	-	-	TGTGCCAGCTCACCCAGGGATAATATCGATGAGCAGTTCTTC	CASSPRDNIDEQFF
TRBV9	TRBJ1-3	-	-	TGTGCCAGCGGGAGTATGGGGGGGAGAAACACCATATATTTT	CASGSMGGRNTIYF
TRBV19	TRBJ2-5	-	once	TGTGCCAGTAGCCGAGGGACTTCCCAAGAGACCCAGTACTTC	CASSRGTSQETQYF
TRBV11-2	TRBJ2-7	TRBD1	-	TGTGCCAGCAGCTCCCGATCCGACAGGGGATTGTACGAGCAGTACTTC	CASSSRSDRGLYEQYF
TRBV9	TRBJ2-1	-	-	TGTGCCAGCAGCGTCACCAGTAATGAGCAGTTCTTC	CASSVTSNEQFF
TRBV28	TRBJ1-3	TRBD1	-	TGTGCCAGCAGTACCCCGGGACAGGGCTCTGGAAACACCATATATTTT	CASSTPGQGSGNTIYF
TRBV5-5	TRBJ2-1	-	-	TGTGCCAGCAGCCACTCCACGGGTGAGCAGTTCTTC	CASSHSTGEQFF
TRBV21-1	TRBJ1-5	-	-	TGTGCCACCACAGGAGACCAATGGGCCCAGCATTTT	CATTGDQWAQHF
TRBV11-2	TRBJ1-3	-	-	TGTGCCAGCAGCCTCTTCGGAGCTGGAAACACCATATATTTT	CASSLFGAGNTIYF
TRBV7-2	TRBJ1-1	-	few	TGTGCCAGCAGCTATCAGGATAACACTGAAGCTTTCTTT	CASSYQDNTEAFF
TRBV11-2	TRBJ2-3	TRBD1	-	TGTGCCAGCAGCTTGGGACAGGGGGCAGATACGCAGTATTTT	CASSLGQGADTQYF
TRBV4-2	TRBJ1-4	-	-	TGTGCCAGCAGCCAAGGCGGGAAGGTAGTTGAAAAACTGTTTTTT	CASSQGGKVVEKLFF
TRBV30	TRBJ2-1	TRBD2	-	TGTGCCTGGAGTAGACTAGCAGGTTACAATGAGCAGTTCTTC	CAWSRLAGYNEQFF
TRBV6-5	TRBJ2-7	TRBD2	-	TGTGCCAGCGGGTCGAGCGGGGGGGCCGTCAACTTC	CASGSSGGAVNF
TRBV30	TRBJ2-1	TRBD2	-	TGTGCCTGGACCACCAGAAGAGCGGGGGCATACAATGAGCAGTTCTTC	CAWTTRRAGAYNEQFF
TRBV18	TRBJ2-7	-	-	TGTGCCAGCTCGCGAGCCTACGAGCAGTACTTC	CASSRAYEQYF
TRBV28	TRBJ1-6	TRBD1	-	TGTGCCAGCAGTTCTCCGGACAGGGAAGATTCACCCCTCCACTTT	CASSSPDREDSPLHF
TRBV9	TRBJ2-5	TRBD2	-	TGTGCCAGCAGCGTAGAAGGACTAGCGGGAAAAGAGACCCAGTACTTC	CASSVEGLAGKETQYF
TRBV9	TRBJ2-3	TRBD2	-	TGTGCCAGCAGCCCAGCAGGGCTAGCGGACACAGATACGCAGTATTTT	CASSPAGLADTDTQYF
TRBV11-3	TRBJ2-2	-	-	TGTGCCAGCAGCCCCCCCGGCACGGGCGGGGAGCTGTTTTTT	CASSPPGTGGELFF
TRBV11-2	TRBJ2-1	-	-	TGTGCCAGCAGCTTAGATCTTGGGTCTACGGGGCAGTTCTTC	CASSLDLGSTGQFF
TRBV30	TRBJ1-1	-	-	TGTGCCTGGAGCGGCAGGGTGTACACTGAAGCTTTCTTT	CAWSGRVYTEAFF
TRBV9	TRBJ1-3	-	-	TGTGCCAGCAGCCCTGGGACTCCCGGCAACACCATATATTTT	CASSPGTPGNTIYF
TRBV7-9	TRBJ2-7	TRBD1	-	TGTGCCAGCAGCCATGGACAGGGGCTTGACGAGCAGTACTTC	CASSHGQGLDEQYF
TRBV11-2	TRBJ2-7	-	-	TGTGCCAGCAGTTCGGGCTCCTACGAGCAGTACTTC	CASSSGSYEQYF
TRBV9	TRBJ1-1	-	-	TGTGCCAGCAGCGTAGGAGCGAACACTGAAGCTTTCTTT	CASSVGANTEAFF
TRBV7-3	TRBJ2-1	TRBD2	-	TGTGCCAGCAGCTTAATGGCCCCCGGGACTAGCGGGAGGAATGAGCAGTTCTTC	CASSLMAPGTSGRNEQFF
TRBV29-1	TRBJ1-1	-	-	TGCAGCGTTCAGGAGGCCCTTGGGACTGAAGCTTTCTTT	CSVQEALGTEAFF
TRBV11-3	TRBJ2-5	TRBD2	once	TGTGCCAGCAGCTCAGGTTTCGGGTATTCGGGAGGGGATGAGACCCAGTACTTC	CASSSGFGYSGGDETQYF
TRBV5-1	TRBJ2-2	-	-	TGCGCCAGCAGCTTGCGGGAGTCTAAAGGGGAGCTGTTTTTT	CASSLRESKGELFF
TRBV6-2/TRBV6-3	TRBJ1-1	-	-	TGTGCCAGCAGTTACGCACTGGAGAGATTGAACACTGAAGCTTTCTTT	CASSYALERLNTEAFF
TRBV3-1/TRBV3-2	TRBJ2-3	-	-	TGTGCCAGCAGCCACGGGACTCGAGGCCGAGATACGCAGTATTTT	CASSHGTRGRDTQYF
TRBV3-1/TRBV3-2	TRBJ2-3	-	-	TGTGCCAGCAGCCGGGGGGGCACAGATACGCAGTATTTT	CASSRGGTDTQYF
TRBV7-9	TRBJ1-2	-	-	TGTGCCAGCAGCCGAATAGGGACAACTGAATCATATGGCTACACCTTC	CASSRIGTTESYGYTF
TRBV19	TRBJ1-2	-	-	TGTGCCAGTGTTGGGGGGGTGAACTATGGCTACACCTTC	CASVGGVNYGYTF
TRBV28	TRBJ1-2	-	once	TGTGCCAGCAGTTTAGACCCCGGATCGGGGGGCTACACCTTC	CASSLDPGSGGYTF
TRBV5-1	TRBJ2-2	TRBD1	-	TGCGCCAGCCGACGGGACAGGGAAACCGGGGAGCTGTTTTTT	CASRRDRETGELFF
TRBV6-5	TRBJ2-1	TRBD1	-	TGTGCCAGCAGTCGAGACAGGGGGCCCTACAATGAGCAGTTCTTC	CASSRDRGPYNEQFF
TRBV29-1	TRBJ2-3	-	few	TGCAGCGTTGAACTTCCTACAGATACGCAGTATTTT	CSVELPTDTQYF
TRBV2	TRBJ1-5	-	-	TGTGCCAGCAGTCCCGGGACAACCTATAGCAATCAGCCCCAGCATTTT	CASSPGTTYSNQPQHF
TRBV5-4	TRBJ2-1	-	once	TGTGCCAGCAGTGACATCCACAATGAGCAGTTCTTC	CASSDIHNEQFF
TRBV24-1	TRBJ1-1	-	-	TGTGCCATACGGTGGAGGGCCCCCGCGAACACTGAAGCTTTCTTT	CAIRWRAPANTEAFF
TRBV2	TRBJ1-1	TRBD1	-	TGTGCCAGCAGGGCCGGGACAGTCACTGAAGCTTTCTTT	CASRAGTVTEAFF